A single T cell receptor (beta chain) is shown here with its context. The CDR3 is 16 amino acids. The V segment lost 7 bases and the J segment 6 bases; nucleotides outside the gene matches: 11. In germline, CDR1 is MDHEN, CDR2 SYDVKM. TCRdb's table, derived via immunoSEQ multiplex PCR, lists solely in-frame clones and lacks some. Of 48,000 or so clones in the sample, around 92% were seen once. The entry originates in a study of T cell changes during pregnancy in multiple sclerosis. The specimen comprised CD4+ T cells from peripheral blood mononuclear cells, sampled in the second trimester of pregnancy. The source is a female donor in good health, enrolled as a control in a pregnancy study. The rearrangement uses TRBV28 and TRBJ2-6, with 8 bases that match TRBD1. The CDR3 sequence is CASKAGGSIEANVLTF. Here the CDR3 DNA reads TGTGCCAGCAAAGCAGGGGGCAGTATAGAGGCCAACGTCCTGACTTTC.